This entry concerns a single T cell receptor (beta chain). As yet, its antigen is unknown. The data are from a study of T cell repertoires in cytomegalovirus infection. Study at large: Carrying CMV and the relevant HLA type showed in public TCR beta signatures.

The germline gives CDR1 MNHNY, CDR2 SVGAGI (reference sequence). This CDR3 contains 14 residues. Trimming removed 1 base from V and 7 bases from J, with 13 bases in between. In TCRdb, the reads were re-called with MiXCR into one record per CDR3 protein. The table records about 150,000 distinct CDR3 sequences, 23% of them present only once. Findings of the study overall: The ex vivo response was dominated by HLA-C-restricted CMV-specific TCR beta clonotypes. Based on cumulative public TCR beta family frequency, carriers of CMV plus the relevant HLA were identified.

The origin of this receptor is a human donor in good health (CMV status not recorded). Some clones in this sample may be carry-over from other donors' samples. Sample: PBMCs. V is TRBV6-6 and J is TRBJ1-1; perhaps TRBD1 as D (6 bases). CDR3 sequence: CASSYYGGRSEAFF. The CDR3 nucleotides are TGTGCCAGCAGTTACTATGGGGGGCGGAGTGAAGCTTTCTTT.